Following are 22 T cell receptor beta chains from one sample sequenced in a study of a mutant IDH1 vaccine in newly diagnosed glioma. Assay: immunoSEQ multiplex PCR; the TCRdb copy retains only in-frame clones and omits some. The table lists over 45,000 clones, about 71% of them singletons. Their antigen targets remain unknown. Noted time point: week 47, end of study. One vaccine dose held 300 ug of mutant IDH1 20-mer peptide and came with topical imiquimod. The source was PBMCs, collected from a glioma patient whose treatment included an IDH1 peptide vaccine. These receptor sequences come from a man aged 50-60 years with glioma.

This clone occurred many times. The genes are TRBV19 and TRBJ2-3; D could derive from TRBD1 or TRBD2 (5 bases each). Germline V gives CDR1 LNHDA, CDR2 SQIVND (reference sequence). This CDR3 region has 14 residues. The V end lost 2 bases, the J end lost 6 bases, and 12 bases lay between the germline ends. The CDR3 here is CASSIFQGADTQYF. The CDR3 coding sequence is TGTGCCAGTAGTATATTTCAGGGAGCGGATACGCAGTATTTT.

The chain is built from TRBV29-1 and TRBJ2-3, with TRBD2 matching 9 bases. The CDR3 loop spans 18 amino acids. Germline CDR1 reads SQVTM; CDR2 reads ANQGSEA. V shed 2 bases and J 0 bases; nucleotides not matched to a gene: 12. The CDR3 nucleotides are TGCAGCGTTGAAATTCCGGGACTAGCATCCCCTAGCACAGATACGCAGTATTTT. Its translation: CSVEIPGLASPSTDTQYF.

V is TRBV7-9 and J is TRBJ2-3, with D possibly matching TRBD1 (6 bases). CDR3 length: 16 residues. CDR1 and CDR2 from the germline V gene are SEHNR and FQNEAQ (reference sequence). The ends were cut back, 5 bases at V and 0 bases at J, with 15 bases in the middle. CDR3: CASSGIGQTSTDTQYF. CDR3 sequence (DNA): TGTGCCAGCAGCGGTATAGGACAGACTAGCACAGATACGCAGTATTTT.

This clone was detected a few times. The CDR3, as DNA: TGTGCCAGCTCACCACGCGGACAGGGGGCCAGGCCCCAGCATTTT. This sequence encodes CASSPRGQGARPQHF. The rearrangement uses TRBV18 and TRBJ1-5, with 11 bases fitting TRBD1. After removal of 1 base from V and 9 bases from J, the junction contained 5 bases not matched to a gene. Germline CDR1 reads KGHSH; CDR2 reads LQKENI. This CDR3 region has 15 residues.

In DNA form, the CDR3 reads TGTGCCAGCACCCAAACAGGGCGCAATCAGCCCCAGCATTTT. It translates to CASTQTGRNQPQHF. The J gene is TRBJ1-5, the V gene TRBV2, with D possibly matching TRBD1 (6 bases). Germline-derived CDR1 and CDR2 are SNHLY and FYNNEI. V was shortened by 7 bases and J by 2 bases, with 12 bases between the two germline ends. The CDR3 has 14 residues.

The chain employs TRBV10-3 and TRBJ1-4, with 7 positions matching TRBD1. The junction had 7 bases not matched to a gene; V was cut back by 0 bases and J by 3 bases. Germline V gene sequence: CDR1 ENHRY, CDR2 SYGVKD. The CDR3 sequence is 17 residues long. CDR3 DNA: TGTGCCATCAGTGAGTCTAAGATGCAGGGGGCTAATGAAAAACTGTTTTTT. It codes for CAISESKMQGANEKLFF.

The V gene is TRBV30, the J gene TRBJ1-5; tentative D call: TRBD1 (5 bases). V gave up 1 base and J gave up 7 bases, with 11 bases separating them. Germline values: CDR1 GTSNPN, CDR2 SVGIG (reference sequence). This CDR3 spans 13 amino acids. The DNA for the CDR3 is TGTGCCTGGAGTGCCCAGACAGACCAGCCCCAGCATTTT. Residues: CAWSAQTDQPQHF.

The chain combines TRBV5-1 with TRBJ2-1, with TRBD2 matching over 12 bases. CDR1 is SGHRS and CDR2 is YFSETQ in the germline V gene. V shed 3 bases, J shed 4 bases, and the junction held 8 bases outside the gene matches. CDR3 length: 17 residues. The DNA for the CDR3 is TGCGCCAGCAGCTCGGGCCTAACTAGCGGGGGGTACAATGAGCAGTTCTTC. It is translated as CASSSGLTSGGYNEQFF.

This clone is termed medium-sized. The chain is built from TRBV2 and TRBJ1-5; TRBD1 is a possible D gene (5 bases). V dropped 6 bases and J dropped 6 bases, with 12 bases sitting between them. The CDR3 contains 13 residues. Germline CDR1 reads SNHLY; CDR2 reads FYNNEI. The CDR3 sequence is CASRVDSFQPQHF. Here the CDR3 DNA reads TGTGCCAGCAGGGTTGACAGTTTTCAGCCCCAGCATTTT.

The chain recombines TRBV7-2 with TRBJ2-7; D is undetermined. Germline V lookup: CDR1 SGHTA, CDR2 FQGNSA. Trimming took 4 bases from V and 4 from J, leaving 8 bases between them. There are 12 residues in the CDR3. The CDR3 region has the DNA TGTGCCAGCAGCTCCTCCGGGTACGAGCAGTACTTC. Its translation is CASSSSGYEQYF.

This clone is a singleton in its sample. The chain employs TRBV4-2 and TRBJ1-5, with D maybe TRBD1 (5 bases). The CDR3 is 14 residues long. V dropped 5 bases and J dropped 3 bases, with 11 bases sitting between them. Germline V gene sequence: CDR1 LGHNA, CDR2 YNFKEQ. The chain's CDR3 is CASSSDSNNQPQHF. The CDR3 coding sequence is TGTGCCAGCAGCTCAGACAGTAACAATCAGCCCCAGCATTTT.

The CDR3 DNA sequence: TGCGCCAGCAGCCAAGACCCCGCGCAGGGGGCGTACAATGAGCAGTTCTTC. This encodes CASSQDPAQGAYNEQFF. The rearrangement joins TRBV4-3 to TRBJ2-1; 8 bases fit TRBD1. The CDR3 covers 17 residues. The V gene's germline CDR1 is LGHNA and CDR2 YSLEER. V was pared by 0 bases and J by 4 bases, with 8 bases of the junction left unmatched.

This sequence joins TRBV27 and TRBJ2-7, with a tentative D call TRBD2 (6 bases). Trimming removed 3 bases at V and 2 bases at J, with 14 bases between. In germline, CDR1 is MNHEY, CDR2 SMNVEV (reference sequence). The CDR3 spans 15 residues. CDR3 DNA sequence: TGTGCCAGCAGTTTCGGGGGAGTCTCGGCCTACGAGCAGTACTTC. Its translation is CASSFGGVSAYEQYF.

This rearrangement joins TRBV19 to TRBJ1-5; perhaps TRBD1 as D (5 bases). This CDR3 has 17 residues. V dropped 7 bases and J dropped 2 bases, with 21 bases sitting between them. In germline, CDR1 is LNHDA, CDR2 SQIVND (reference sequence). DNA for the CDR3: TGTGCCAGTACCACCCCTGGGGCGGGGAGTGGCAATCAGCCCCAGCATTTT. Translating it yields CASTTPGAGSGNQPQHF.

This clone appeared a single time. This CDR3 reads CASSQDGRNYNEQFF. CDR3 nucleotide sequence: TGCGCCAGCAGCCAAGATGGAAGGAACTACAATGAGCAGTTCTTC. The chain has TRBV4-3 and TRBJ2-1; D uncertain. V was cut by 0 bases and J by 3 bases, with 9 bases left in between. CDR3 length: 15 residues. CDR1 and CDR2 (germline): LGHNA, YSLEER.

The chain couples TRBV7-6 to TRBJ1-2; 8 bases line up with TRBD1. CDR1 is SGHVS, CDR2 FNYEAQ, per germline. This CDR3 has 14 residues. V trimming: 1 base; J trimming: 7 bases; junction bases outside the gene matches: 5. CDR3 in amino acids: CASSLVGQGGGYTF. CDR3 sequence (DNA): TGTGCCAGCAGCTTAGTCGGACAGGGCGGTGGCTACACCTTC.

The chain employs TRBV28 and TRBJ2-7, with 11 bases aligning to TRBD1. After removal of 3 bases from V and 4 bases from J, the junction contained 8 bases not matched to a gene. The CDR3 spans 16 residues. Germline V gene lookup returns CDR1 MDHEN and CDR2 SYDVKM. CDR3 in amino acids: CASSFRPGQGGYEQYF. The DNA for the CDR3 is TGTGCCAGCAGTTTTCGTCCGGGACAGGGGGGGTACGAGCAGTACTTC.

This clone occurred many times. V and J are TRBV7-9 and TRBJ1-2; D is possibly TRBD1 (5 bases). V was cut by 2 bases and J by 4 bases, with 11 bases left in between. The length of the CDR3 is 14 residues. Per germline, CDR1 SEHNR and CDR2 FQNEAQ (reference sequence). The CDR3 protein is CASSLPGAPYGYTF. CDR3 bases: TGTGCCAGCAGCTTACCCGGGGCCCCCTATGGCTACACCTTC.

This clone was counted only a few times. The chain joins TRBV10-3 to TRBJ2-5; 7 nucleotides align to TRBD2. This CDR3 spans 14 amino acids. Germline trimming cut 2 bases from V and 4 bases from J; bases unmatched to any gene: 4. Germline V gene sequence: CDR1 ENHRY, CDR2 SYGVKD. CDR3 protein: CAISEKGRGETQYF. CDR3 DNA sequence: TGTGCCATCAGTGAGAAGGGGAGGGGAGAGACCCAGTACTTC.

The chain uses TRBV15 and TRBJ1-5; D might be TRBD1 (6 bases). The CDR3 covers 16 residues. Looked up from germline, CDR1 is LNHNV and CDR2 is YYDKDF (reference sequence). Trimming cost V 5 bases and J 4 bases, with 18 bases left between them. CDR3 bases: TGTGCCACCAGCTCGTCCTGGACAGACATTAATCAGCCCCAGCATTTT. Encoded protein: CATSSSWTDINQPQHF.

The rearrangement uses TRBV10-2 and TRBJ1-1, with D hard to call. The CDR3 runs 12 residues. Per germline, CDR1 WSHSY and CDR2 SAAADI. Trimming pared 4 bases from V and 0 bases from J, leaving 3 bases between. The CDR3 is CASSGMNTEAFF. CDR3 DNA: TGCGCCAGCAGTGGTATGAACACTGAAGCTTTCTTT.

This clone was picked up a small number of times. The rearrangement joins TRBV30 to TRBJ1-1; unclear D gene. The germline CDR1 and CDR2 sequences are GTSNPN and SVGIG (reference sequence). The CDR3 runs to 13 residues. Trimming removed 1 base from V and 0 bases from J, with 6 bases in between. The CDR3 sequence is CAWSGLMNTEAFF. The CDR3 bases are TGTGCCTGGAGTGGCCTTATGAACACTGAAGCTTTCTTT.